The 18 T cell receptor beta chains in this list originate from one sample, sequenced in a study of blood T cell repertoires in COVID-19. TCRdb's copy holds only in-frame clones and misses some; the assay was immunoSEQ multiplex PCR. The sample carries 150,000 to 200,000 clones, about 90% recorded once. What was sequenced was PBMCs or T cells enriched from blood (not recorded which). Receptor source: a human donor with acute COVID-19. The donor label of this sample is uncertain.

The V and J genes are TRBV18 and TRBJ2-3, with a tentative D call TRBD1 (5 bases). In germline, CDR1 is KGHSH, CDR2 LQKENI. Trimming removed 2 bases at V and 3 bases at J, with 15 bases between. The CDR3 loop spans 16 amino acids. The CDR3 loop reads CASSPLAKGATDTQYF. The CDR3, as DNA: TGTGCCAGCTCACCATTAGCTAAAGGGGCTACAGATACGCAGTATTTT.

V and J are TRBV7-3 and TRBJ1-2; the D gene is possibly TRBD1 (5 bases). V dropped 8 bases and J dropped 6 bases, with 16 bases sitting between them. CDR3 length equals 13 residues. In germline, CDR1 is SGHTA, CDR2 FQGTGA. CDR3 sequence (DNA): TGTGCCAGCTCCCTAGGGGCACAGGATGGCTACACCTTC. Translated: CASSLGAQDGYTF.

This clone appeared a single time. The chain links TRBV25-1 to TRBJ2-1; unclear D gene. The CDR3 loop spans 12 amino acids. The germline V gene encodes CDR1 MGHDK and CDR2 SYGVNS. V was pared by 0 bases and J by 7 bases, with 4 bases between. CDR3 sequence reads: CASSEYRNEQFF. Written as DNA, the CDR3 is TGTGCCAGCAGTGAATACAGGAATGAGCAGTTCTTC.

The chain recombines TRBV11-3 with TRBJ2-2, with TRBD1 matching over 9 bases. Germline CDR1 is SGHNT and CDR2 is YENEEA. V was clipped by 1 base and J by 6 bases; unmatched bases: 12. The length of the CDR3 is 18 residues. The DNA for the CDR3 is TGTGCCAGCAGCTTAGCACGGTCGGCACAGGGGGCAGCCGGGGAGCTGTTTTTT. Translating gives CASSLARSAQGAAGELFF.

This clone was picked up one time. The chain recombines TRBV4-3 with TRBJ2-3; 9 bases are shared with TRBD1. Losses at the gene ends were 8 bases for V and 3 bases for J; bases not matched to a gene: 6. There are 14 residues in the CDR3. The germline CDR1 and CDR2 sequences are LGHNA and YSLEER. CDR3 sequence (DNA): TGCGCCAGCGGGCCGGGACAGGGTACAGATACGCAGTATTTT. Encoded protein: CASGPGQGTDTQYF.

This clone has only a few counts. This chain links TRBV5-1 with TRBJ1-3; D unresolved. Per germline, CDR1 SGHRS and CDR2 YFSETQ. This CDR3 comprises 14 residues. Trimming cost V 0 bases and J 4 bases, with 8 bases left between them. Here the CDR3 DNA reads TGCGCCAGCAGCTTGGCAGGTGGAGGAAACACCATATATTTT. This codes for CASSLAGGGNTIYF.

Many counts were recorded for this clone. The rearrangement joins TRBV5-5 to TRBJ1-4; 10 bases map to TRBD1. This CDR3 is built from 14 residues. Trimming took 4 bases from V and 8 from J; bases not matched to a gene: 5. The germline CDR1 and CDR2 sequences are SGHKS and YYEKEE (reference sequence). This CDR3 is CASSDPGQGEKLFF. For the CDR3, the DNA is TGTGCCAGCAGCGATCCGGGACAGGGGGAAAAACTGTTTTTT.

The chain has TRBV10-3 and TRBJ1-5; weak D call: TRBD1 (5 bases). This CDR3 region has 15 residues. V lost 0 bases, J lost 7 bases, and 13 bases lay in between. CDR1 is ENHRY, CDR2 SYGVKD, per germline. CDR3 sequence: CAISESTDSTQPQHF. In nucleotides, the CDR3 is TGTGCCATCAGTGAGTCGACAGATTCGACGCAGCCCCAGCATTTT.

This chain joins TRBV7-3 and TRBJ1-1; D ambiguous. The CDR3 loop spans 13 amino acids. V was clipped by 2 bases and J by 5 bases, with 9 bases between them. Germline V gives CDR1 SGHTA, CDR2 FQGTGA. The CDR3 region has the DNA TGTGCCAGCAGCTTACACCCGGGTACTGAAGCTTTCTTT. Translating gives CASSLHPGTEAFF.

V and J are TRBV2 and TRBJ2-5, with 7 bases fitting TRBD1. CDR1 is SNHLY, CDR2 FYNNEI, per germline. The V gene end was trimmed by 6 bases and the J gene end by 7 bases; junction bases not matched to a gene: 8. This CDR3 spans 13 amino acids. The CDR3 here is CASRGDSSGTQYF. For the CDR3, the DNA is TGTGCCAGCAGGGGGGACAGCTCAGGGACCCAGTACTTC.

For this clone: At one boundary the junction diverges from the germline segment, which might be a read error. The chain joins TRBV30 to TRBJ1-1, with 8 bases identical to TRBD1. From germline, CDR1 is GTSNPN and CDR2 SVGIG (reference sequence). CDR3 length equals 13 residues. The CDR3, as DNA: TGTGCCTGGAACGACAGGGGCGGGGGCCTATCGGTCTTT. Its translation: CAWNDRGGGLSVF.

This clone has just a few counts. The chain joins TRBV19 to TRBJ1-5, with a possible D match to TRBD1 (5 bases). The V gene's germline CDR1 is LNHDA and CDR2 SQIVND (reference sequence). The CDR3 has 14 amino acids. V was cut by 4 bases and J by 1 base, with 8 bases left in between. The CDR3, as DNA: TGTGCCAGTAGTAGGCAGGGAAGCAATCAGCCCCAGCATTTT. Protein product: CASSRQGSNQPQHF.

The chain carries TRBV2 and TRBJ2-1, with D perhaps TRBD2 (6 bases). This CDR3 contains 15 residues. Germline assignment: CDR1 SNHLY and CDR2 FYNNEI. Trimming cost V 5 bases and J 0 bases, with 11 bases left between them. CDR3 sequence reads: CASSPGLSSYNEQFF. CDR3 bases: TGTGCCAGCAGTCCGGGACTCAGCTCCTACAATGAGCAGTTCTTC.

The chain employs TRBV4-2 and TRBJ2-5; tentative D call: TRBD2 (6 bases). Trimming pared 4 bases from V and 5 bases from J, leaving 14 bases between. Germline loops: CDR1 LGHNA, CDR2 YNFKEQ. This CDR3 is 14 amino acids long. The CDR3 sequence: CASSRGGAGETQYF. The CDR3, as DNA: TGTGCCAGCAGCCGAGGAGGGGCGGGCGAGACCCAGTACTTC.

The chain joins TRBV6-6 to TRBJ2-7; perhaps TRBD2 as D (7 bases). The CDR3 covers 14 residues. Trimming removed 5 bases from V and 2 bases from J, with 13 bases in between. CDR1 and CDR2 from the germline V gene are MNHNY and SVGAGI (reference sequence). The CDR3 region has the DNA TGTGCCAGCAGTCTAGGGGGGGGTACCTACGAGCAGTACTTC. This translates into CASSLGGGTYEQYF.

The J gene is TRBJ1-2, the V gene TRBV12-3 or TRBV12-4; D is uncertain. CDR3 length: 13 amino acids. Trimming took 3 bases from V and 4 from J, leaving 9 bases between them. The CDR3 bases are TGTGCCAGCAGTTTGCAGGCCCTCTATGGCTACACCTTC. Its translation is CASSLQALYGYTF.

The chain links TRBV18 to TRBJ1-4, with 8 bases that match TRBD1. Germline V gives CDR1 KGHSH, CDR2 LQKENI. The ends lost 3 bases at V and 6 bases at J; junction bases unmatched: 15. The CDR3 runs to 18 residues. The CDR3 reads CASSPSFAVQGADEKLFF. The CDR3 coding sequence is TGTGCCAGCTCACCCTCATTTGCTGTCCAGGGGGCAGATGAAAAACTGTTTTTT.

The rearrangement links TRBV5-1 to TRBJ1-6, with no clear D. The length of the CDR3 is 16 residues. Trimming removed 4 bases at V and 0 bases at J, with 11 bases between. In germline, CDR1 is SGHRS, CDR2 YFSETQ. The CDR3 bases are TGCGCCAGCAGCGCTATTCTTAGCTCCTATAATTCACCCCTCCACTTT. Translated, it gives CASSAILSSYNSPLHF.